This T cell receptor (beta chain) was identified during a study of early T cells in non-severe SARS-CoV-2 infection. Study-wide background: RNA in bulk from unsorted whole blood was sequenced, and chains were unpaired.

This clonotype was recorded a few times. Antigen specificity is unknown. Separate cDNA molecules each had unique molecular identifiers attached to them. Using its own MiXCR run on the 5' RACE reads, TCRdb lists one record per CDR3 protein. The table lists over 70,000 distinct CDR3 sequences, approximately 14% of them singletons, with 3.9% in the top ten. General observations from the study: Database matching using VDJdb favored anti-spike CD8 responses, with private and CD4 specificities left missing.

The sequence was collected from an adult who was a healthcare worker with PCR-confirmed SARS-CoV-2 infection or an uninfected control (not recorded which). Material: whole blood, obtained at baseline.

The CDR3 protein is CASSQGAENIQYF. The CDR3 DNA sequence: TGTGCCAGCAGCCAGGGGGCGGAAAACATTCAGTACTTC. The genes are TRBV11-2 and TRBJ2-4, with TRBD1 matching 8 bases. CDR1 and CDR2 from the germline V gene are SGHAT and FQNNGV. Trimming cost V 5 bases and J 5 bases; bases outside gene matches: 2. This CDR3 contains 13 residues.